This note documents a single T cell receptor (beta chain) sequence. Its antigen is undetermined. The record originates from a study of cytomegalovirus exposure and HLA in healthy donors. The wider study: A subsequent analysis reported that the 95 to 150 validation repertoires were produced on the same platform that had also been used for the 666 first-cohort repertoires. Study results and limitations: The study found most TCR sequences rare, yet found some public TCRs in many donors. The classifier reportedly diagnosed cytomegalovirus status with high sensitivity and specificity. Among TCR beta chains, those listed as cytomegalovirus-associated numbered over 150.

Germline CDR1 is MNHEY and CDR2 is SMNVEV (reference sequence). Trimming removed 6 bases from V and 0 bases from J, with 6 bases in between. There are 13 residues in the CDR3. Sequencing was performed with immunoSEQ multiplex PCR; in TCRdb, only in-frame clones are kept and a portion is missing. Of approximately 39,000 clones in the sample, around 93% were seen once. The sequenced material came from PBMCs. The chain employs TRBV27 and TRBJ2-4; D is uncertain. The sequence derives from a man aged 18 to 30 in good health and CMV-seronegative. The CDR3 DNA is TGTGCCAGCAGACTCCTAGCCAAAAACATTCAGTACTTC. It specifies CASRLLAKNIQYF.